This paragraph covers one T cell receptor beta chain sequence. What antigen it recognizes has not been identified. No base-level quality is on record; no much larger clone is a single base apart. The data derive from a study of cytomegalovirus exposure and HLA in healthy donors (dated 2017 in TCRdb). As for the study more broadly: An earlier analysis of several hundred of the donors reported more than 250 Gb of sequence data and around 110 million unique TCR beta sequences from 150 million to 200 million T cells. Donor age, sex, ethnicity and CMV serostatus were collected together with the repertoire data. The T cell repertoires of some 700 subjects were profiled by immunosequencing and related to cytomegalovirus serostatus. A later analysis re-analyzed previously published TCR beta repertoires from roughly 630 donors and added high-resolution HLA genotyping to study TCR occurrence patterns. HLA typing covered class I and class II loci at four-digit resolution. All discovery cohort repertoires had been generated using a single sequencing platform. The later analysis used no new phenotypic data to find candidate immune exposures, relying instead on TCR beta sequences and their occurrence across donors. The study was designed to test whether signatures of past pathogen exposure could be identified by cataloging public T cell receptors. Genome-wide SNP genotypes for about 55% of the 666 donors were used in a later genetic analysis, which treated that subset as a discovery cohort. High-throughput TCR immunosequencing, statistical association of individual TCRs with disease status, and machine learning were combined to predict cytomegalovirus infection status. A handful of DR-DQ haplotypes were handled as single units for association and clustering because linkage in the cohort was strong. Along with the approximately 600-subject first cohort, a separate validation cohort of over a hundred different subjects was used. To decide whether each TCR beta V gene segment behaved as functional or pseudogenic, an earlier analysis of some 600 of the donors relied on high-throughput TCR beta sequencing. Typing coverage differed by locus: A, B, C, DRB1 and DQB1 were typed in about 620-640 donors, DQA1 in roughly 510, DPA1 in 600 to 610, and DPB1 in roughly 450. Roughly 300 gigabases of sequencing data and tens of millions of unique TCR sequences were included in an early release covering about 700 HLA-typed donors. Of the roughly 400 genotyped donors, about 84% fell in the genetic ancestry cluster associated with self-reported Caucasian donors. On average, roughly 250,000 unique TCR beta nucleotide sequences were sequenced per donor among 398 genotyped donors of the cohort, with about 17% of those sequences being non-productive.

Overall study outcomes, separate from this receptor: Several of the top co-occurrence clusters appeared to be linked to parvovirus B19, influenza, CMV and Epstein-Barr virus, according to a later analysis. Because the 87-base-pair reads could not distinguish some IMGT-functional V segments, including TRBV6-2 and TRBV6-3, those segments were excluded. A later genetic analysis associated a missense DCLRE1C variant with V-gene and J-gene trimming of TCR beta chains, and an independent cohort replicated the association. HLA typing was unavailable for some donors at each locus, so association tests used only the typed subset. For the cohort, immune exposure information was limited to CMV serostatus. The sequencing pipeline was judged likely to have produced a cluster of highly shared sequence variants as a technical artifact. In a later analysis, most CMV-associated TCR beta chains were found to appear HLA-restricted, with HLA associations seemingly driven largely by CMV exposure. Broadly in line with IMGT annotations, most TCR beta V segments showed up in productive rearrangements about 87% or about 30% of the time in an earlier analysis of several hundred of the donors. Assigning TCR associations to individual alleles was difficult when HLA alleles, especially DR and DQ, strongly co-occurred. At a false discovery rate of 0.05, a later analysis linked around 15,000 TCR beta sequences to specific HLA alleles. In vitro tests confirmed that a few of the cytomegalovirus-associated TCR beta chains recognize cytomegalovirus antigens. Because counts were too low, some 16 rarely observed V segments, including chromosome 9 orphons, were excluded from the earlier analysis of fewer than 650 of the donors. Across donors, most TCR sequences were observed very rarely, whereas some public TCRs were present in many individuals. Only TCR beta chains were sequenced in this cohort, and the absence of alpha or paired-chain data limited detectable features. According to a later genetic analysis, donors in an Asian-associated ancestry cluster had fewer N-insertions in productive TCRs than the approximately 610-donor mean. Correlated functional status among segregating V segments might reflect linkage disequilibrium, but an unknown experimental factor could not be ruled out. The presence/absence analyses assumed that sequencing depth was roughly uniform across donors, and that assumption may not be true. According to a later analysis, TCR association rates differed among HLA loci, with DRB1 alleles showing the most associated TCRs and HLA-C alleles showing the fewest. Cytomegalovirus status was reported to be diagnosed by the classifier with high specificity and sensitivity in both the original and validation cohorts. The study listed 164 TCR beta chains as associated with cytomegalovirus. According to the authors, the approach could potentially be generalized to other disease states and immunological phenotypes. A further reported finding was that TCR beta sequences accurately predicted the HLA-A and HLA-B alleles for most subjects in the first cohort. In a later analysis, HLA-associated TCR beta chains showed more clonal expansion and lower generation probabilities than non-associated chains that were equally common.

The cohort was made up of approximately 670 healthy bone marrow donors. At the time of sampling, all cohort members were nominally healthy, though unrecorded immune exposures were likely present. The donor tested CMV seropositive and was one of the 289 seropositive cohort members. Each donor provided a peripheral blood sample, and peripheral blood mononuclear cells were used for TCR beta sequencing. Genomic DNA was extracted from the blood cell samples with the Qiagen DNeasy Blood Extraction Kit. Receptor libraries were prepared by the immunoSEQ multiplex PCR assay. For the multiplex PCR, a mixture combining 60 forward primers for TCR Vbeta segments and 13 reverse primers for TCR Jbeta segments was used. A multiplex PCR assay on genomic DNA amplified the CDR3 region of rearranged TCR beta genes. Amplified TCR beta libraries were sequenced as 87-base-pair reads on the Illumina HiSeq System. Turning to the authors' computational methods: A later analysis tallied tens of millions of unique TCR beta chains across the 666 repertoires, and approximately 9.9 million of those chains were shared by two or more donors. Raw reads were error-corrected and collapsed into unique sequences with a nearest-neighbor algorithm that merged closely related sequences to remove PCR and sequencing errors. V, D and J gene segments were assigned by aligning CDR3 sequences to IMGT reference sequences. Each retained sequence needed at least a six-nucleotide match to both a V gene segment and a J gene segment. Rearrangements were called productive when the CDR3 lacked stop codons and stayed in frame with V and J; all others were non-productive. CDR3 was defined according to IMGT convention as the region running from the second conserved V-encoded cysteine to the conserved J-encoded phenylalanine. In an earlier analysis of 587 of the donors, sequences lacking an unambiguous match to a single V gene segment were excluded. In an earlier analysis of 587 of the donors, V segments were called functional above 56.7% productive rearrangements and were called segregating when the between-donor standard deviation exceeded 5%. A statistical classification framework was built to diagnose cytomegalovirus status from the catalog of TCR beta chain sequences. In a later analysis, V and J genes were assigned by comparing TCR nucleotide sequences against IMGT/GENE-DB human TR gene sequences. A later analysis assigned CDR3 sequences and most-parsimonious VDJ recombination scenarios with the TCRdist pipeline. A later analysis defined each TCR beta chain by its CDR3 amino acid sequence plus V-gene family, and excluded reads lacking a unique V-gene family. In a later analysis, 450 to 600 highly shared, low-generation-probability nucleotide sequences were removed to address suspected cross-contamination and a sequencing artifact. A later analysis calculated a clonal expansion index for each public chain from normalized within-repertoire ranks of inferred template counts. Generation probabilities in a later analysis came from a VDJ recombination model fitted to out-of-frame rearrangements, and those results were checked against IGoR. In a later analysis, TCR-TCR, TCR-HLA and TCR-CMV co-occurrence was scored with hypergeometric tests, and a repertoire-size bias correction was applied to TCR pairs. To estimate false discovery rates, a later analysis permuted the HLA or CMV assignments 20 times. In a later analysis, co-occurring TCRs were grouped with DBSCAN, and TCRdist sequence similarity was added when clustering was performed within HLA-allele-positive subsets. Co-occurrence clustering excluded repertoires with fewer than 30,000 or more than 120,000 public chains, plus five with anomalous nucleotide sharing. Here the immuneACCESS table is served through TCRdb, limited to in-frame sequences with V and J called. Missing clones are a known gap in these copies; in checked studies unresolved V genes cover under half, and the rest lacks a known reason. V and J calls and clone size are as listed in that table; D and trimming were resolved from the DNA. The sample table holds roughly 130,000 clones, of which 80% to 90% were seen once. The ten largest clones take up approximately 10% of the sample.

From cysteine to phenylalanine, the CDR3 is 13 amino acids long. CDR3 DNA is the only sequence kept; it has 39 bases, read in frame from the first base. V lost 6 bases and J lost 2 bases, and the count of bases not matched to a germline gene is 3. Via the germline V gene, CDR1 is SNHLY and CDR2 FYNNEI. The chain was built from TRBV2 and TRBJ1-2, with 7 bases aligning to TRBD1. The sequenced sample was PBMCs. This receptor was taken from a male donor in good health and CMV-seropositive. The CDR3 sequence is CASSLGQNYGYTF. The DNA sequence is given as TGTGCCAGCAGCCTGGGACAGAACTATGGCTACACCTTC. Beyond the CDR3, the reference TRBV2 and TRBJ1-2 genes provide the residues; the full variable domain reads: EPEVTQTPSHQVTQMGQEVILRCVPISNHLYFYWYRQILGQKVEFLVSFYNNEISEKSEIFDDQFSVERPDGSNFTLKIRSTKLEDSAMYFCASSLGQNYGYTFGSGTRLTVV.